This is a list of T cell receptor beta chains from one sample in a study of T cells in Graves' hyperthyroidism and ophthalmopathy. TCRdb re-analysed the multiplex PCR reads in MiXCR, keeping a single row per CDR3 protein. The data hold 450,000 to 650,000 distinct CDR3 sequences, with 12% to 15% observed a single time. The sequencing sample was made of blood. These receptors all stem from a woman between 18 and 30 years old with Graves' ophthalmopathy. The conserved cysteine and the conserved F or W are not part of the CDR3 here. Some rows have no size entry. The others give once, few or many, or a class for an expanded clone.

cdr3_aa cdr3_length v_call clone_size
SARIGYEQF 9 TRBV20-1 many
ASSNPWTGDGTGTQY 15 TRBV19 .
ASTPTQNYGYT 11 TRBV6-1 many
ASSIPGRSSGANVLT 15 TRBV6-1 many
ASSGQGDGYT 10 TRBV12-3/TRBV12-4 many
ASSDGIDQPQH 11 TRBV18 many
ASSGGAGANVLT 12 TRBV2 many
SAREATQIEAF 11 TRBV20-1 many
ASSSQTLKGTGLGDTEAF 18 TRBV11-2 many
ASSLIPGGETQY 12 TRBV7-3 many
ASSFGGRLGGELF 13 TRBV28 many
SAREGYYGYT 10 TRBV20-1 .
ASSLEQDRTQY 11 TRBV11-2 many
ASSLDAGLNEQF 12 TRBV7-2 .
ATRGAGFHEQY 11 TRBV15 .
ATSRAPISYNEQF 13 TRBV15 many